The rows below give T cell receptor beta chains drawn from one sample of a study of cytomegalovirus exposure and HLA in healthy donors. The protocol was immunoSEQ multiplex PCR, while the TCRdb copy is restricted to in-frame clones and leaves out a portion. This repertoire shows 90,000 or so clones, about four fifths found once; its top ten account for around 32%. Sample: PBMCs. The receptors here all came from a man aged 45-65 years in good health and CMV-seropositive. CDR3s include the opening cysteine and the closing phenylalanine or tryptophan. The D gene is left open where the match is weak. Size values are once, few and many counts, or a class for expanded clones, and some rows have none.

CDR3 protein,CDR3 DNA,V gene,J gene,clone size,D gene
CSSSSGQGTNYGYTF,TGTTCCAGCAGCTCTGGACAGGGCACTAACTATGGCTACACCTTC,TRBV7-9,TRBJ1-2,once,TRBD1
CASSFPRFSYEQYF,TGTGCCAGCAGCTTCCCTAGATTTAGCTACGAGCAGTACTTC,TRBV5-6,TRBJ2-7,NA,NA
CSSSSWTGASYEQYF,TGTTCCAGCAGCTCATGGACAGGGGCTTCCTACGAGCAGTACTTC,TRBV7-9,TRBJ2-7,NA,TRBD1
CASSPDTDSGNTIYF,TGTGCCAGCAGCCCCGACACCGACTCTGGAAACACCATATATTTT,TRBV7-2,TRBJ1-3,NA,NA
CASRPGQNYNEQFF,TGTGCCAGTAGGCCGGGACAAAACTACAATGAGCAGTTCTTC,TRBV19,TRBJ2-1,NA,NA
CATSREKRAGGLSTDTQYF,TGTGCCACCAGCAGAGAGAAGCGGGCGGGAGGGCTTAGCACAGATACGCAGTATTTT,TRBV15,TRBJ2-3,NA,TRBD2
CASSQAGGPYNEQFF,TGTGCCAGCAGCCAAGCGGGCGGGCCCTACAATGAGCAGTTCTTC,TRBV14,TRBJ2-1,NA,NA
CASNQGLYTDTQYF,TGTGCCAGCAACCAGGGTTTGTATACAGATACGCAGTATTTT,TRBV6-5,TRBJ2-3,few,NA
CASSQDISGRPQHF,TGCGCCAGCAGCCAAGATATTTCCGGTCGGCCCCAGCATTTT,TRBV4-3,TRBJ1-5,NA,NA
CASSGPAGIEQYF,TGCGCCAGCAGTGGCCCCGCGGGTATCGAGCAGTACTTC,TRBV10-1,TRBJ2-7,NA,NA
CASSVTSGAYEQYF,TGTGCCAGCAGCGTAACTAGCGGGGCCTACGAGCAGTACTTC,TRBV5-6,TRBJ2-7,NA,TRBD2
CATSRWSTVNTEAFF,TGTGCCACCAGCAGATGGTCGACAGTGAACACTGAAGCTTTCTTT,TRBV15,TRBJ1-1,once,NA
CASSLGVGPQHF,TGTGCCAGTAGTTTGGGTGTGGGCCCCCAGCATTTT,TRBV19,TRBJ1-5,NA,NA
CASSFSGSSYEQYF,TGTGCCAGCAGCTTTAGCGGGAGCTCCTACGAGCAGTACTTC,TRBV11-2,TRBJ2-7,NA,TRBD2
CASSSRGGDTQYF,TGTGCCAGTAGTAGCAGAGGGGGAGATACGCAGTATTTT,TRBV19,TRBJ2-3,NA,NA
CASSLETGGTEKLFF,TGCGCCAGCAGCTTAGAGACAGGGGGTACCGAAAAACTGTTTTTT,TRBV5-1,TRBJ1-4,once,TRBD1
CASSEFALSSGNTIYF,TGTGCCAGCAGTGAATTCGCTCTCAGCTCTGGAAACACCATATATTTT,TRBV25-1,TRBJ1-3,NA,NA
CASSLGDRVTANEKLFF,TGTGCCAGCAGCTTAGGTGACAGGGTTACGGCTAATGAAAAACTGTTTTTT,TRBV7-9,TRBJ1-4,NA,TRBD1
CASSFLGTGNTGELFF,TGTGCCAGCAGCTTTTTAGGGACAGGAAACACCGGGGAGCTGTTTTTT,TRBV7-8,TRBJ2-2,NA,TRBD1
CASSPRDRGLTGELFF,TGTGCCAGCAGCCCGCGGGACAGGGGGCTCACCGGGGAGCTGTTTTTT,TRBV5-4,TRBJ2-2,NA,TRBD1
CAAGGGPQETQYF,TGTGCCGCGGGGGGAGGGCCCCAAGAGACCCAGTACTTC,TRBV6-1,TRBJ2-5,NA,TRBD2
CASSRSGSSYNEQFF,TGTGCCAGCAGCCGTTCGGGGAGCTCCTACAATGAGCAGTTCTTC,TRBV11-3,TRBJ2-1,NA,NA